What follows are 15 T cell receptor beta chains derived from one specimen sequenced in a study of CD8 T cells in Susac syndrome. Reverse transcription of 0.5 to 1 ug RNA was performed with random hexamers. TCRdb itself ran the immunoSEQ multiplex PCR reads through MiXCR, one entry per CDR3 protein. The sample records 100,000 to 150,000 distinct CDR3 sequences, about 95% being singletons. The sequenced sample was CD8+ T cells from PBMCs. These receptor sequences come from a human donor with Susac syndrome.

The J gene is TRBJ2-7, the V gene TRBV20-1; 7 nucleotides agree with TRBD2. The V gene's germline CDR1 is DFQATT and CDR2 SNEGSKA (reference sequence). J was trimmed by 7 bases and V by 5 bases; bases with no gene match: 8. The CDR3 is made up of 12 amino acids. CDR3 in DNA: TGCAGTGCTCGGGGGGACCTAAGGGAGCAGTACTTC. Translating it yields CSARGDLREQYF.

V usage is TRBV6-4 and J usage is TRBJ2-2, with D possibly matching TRBD1 (6 bases). The CDR3 covers 15 residues. V dropped 0 bases and J dropped 3 bases, with 8 bases sitting between them. The germline gives CDR1 MRHNA, CDR2 SNTAGT. CDR3 residues: CASSDSNRDTGELFF. CDR3 sequence (DNA): TGTGCCAGCAGTGACTCAAACAGGGACACCGGGGAGCTGTTTTTT.

The CDR3: CASRIQGNEAFF. CDR3 DNA sequence: TGTGCCAGCAGAATACAGGGGAATGAAGCTTTCTTT. The chain employs TRBV12-3 or TRBV12-4 and TRBJ1-1; TRBD1 aligns across 7 bases. The ends lost 6 bases at V and 7 bases at J; junction bases unmatched: 5. The CDR3 runs to 12 residues.

The chain couples TRBV4-1 to TRBJ1-1, with D uncertain. The CDR3 covers 13 residues. In germline, CDR1 is MGHRA, CDR2 YSYEKL. Between the trimmed V and J ends, which lost 0 bases and 4 bases, there was a span of 6 bases. CDR3 in DNA: TGCGCCAGCAGCCAAGATCCGAGCACTGAAGCTTTCTTT. It specifies CASSQDPSTEAFF.

V is TRBV11-1 and J is TRBJ2-1, with no clear D. The CDR3 is 14 amino acids. Germline-derived CDR1 and CDR2 are SGHAT and FQDESV (reference sequence). The V end lost 5 bases, the J end lost 8 bases, and 16 bases lay between the germline ends. This CDR3 is CASSSTFYPDEQFF. The CDR3 DNA sequence: TGTGCCAGCAGCAGTACGTTTTATCCCGATGAGCAGTTCTTC.

This chain joins TRBV6-1 and TRBJ1-6; D is unclear. CDR1 is MNHNS and CDR2 is SASEGT in the germline V gene. V shed 6 bases and J shed 0 bases, with 12 bases lying between them. The CDR3 is 16 residues long. The CDR3 DNA follows: TGTGCCAGCAGGGACCAAGGGAGCTCCTATAATTCACCCCTCCACTTT. As protein: CASRDQGSSYNSPLHF.

The V call is TRBV5-6, the J call TRBJ2-2; 13 bases line up with TRBD2. Germline CDR1 reads SGHDT; CDR2 reads YYEEEE. V was clipped by 3 bases and J by 3 bases; unmatched bases: 11. The CDR3 covers 19 residues. This CDR3 reads CASSWMTSGGRLDTGELFF. CDR3 sequence (DNA): TGTGCCAGCAGCTGGATGACTAGCGGGGGGCGTCTTGACACCGGGGAGCTGTTTTTT.

V and J are TRBV10-3 and TRBJ2-1, with D possibly being TRBD1 or TRBD2 (6 bases each). V lost 4 bases and J lost 5, with 15 bases in between. Per germline, CDR1 ENHRY and CDR2 SYGVKD. This CDR3 comprises 15 residues. The CDR3 loop is CAISVVGGADNEQFF. For the CDR3, the DNA is TGTGCCATCAGTGTAGTCGGGGGCGCCGACAATGAGCAGTTCTTC.

The chain couples TRBV5-6 to TRBJ1-5; TRBD1 aligns across 7 bases. This CDR3 region has 16 residues. CDR1 and CDR2 (germline): SGHDT, YYEEEE. The V and J ends lost 4 bases and 4 bases, in that order; junction bases with no gene match: 11. This CDR3 is CASSVRTGKLNQPQHF. CDR3 in DNA: TGTGCCAGCAGCGTTAGGACAGGAAAGTTGAATCAGCCCCAGCATTTT. Supplemented by reference TRBV5-6 and TRBJ1-5, the full variable domain reads DAGVTQSPTHLIKTRGQQVTLRCSPKSGHDTVSWYQQALGQGPQFIFQYYEEEERQRGNFPDRFSGHQFPNYSSELNVNALLLGDSALYLCASSVRTGKLNQPQHFGDGTRLSIL.

The rearrangement links TRBV30 to TRBJ1-6; possibly TRBD1 for D (6 bases). With 3 bases removed from V and 0 bases from J, the gap between germline ends came to 9 bases. This CDR3 spans 15 amino acids. The V gene's germline CDR1 is GTSNPN and CDR2 SVGIG (reference sequence). Here the CDR3 reads CAWSPDSSYNSPLHF. In DNA form, the CDR3 reads TGTGCCTGGAGCCCGGACAGCTCCTATAATTCACCCCTCCACTTT.

V and J are TRBV29-1 and TRBJ2-7, with D perhaps given as TRBD1 or TRBD2 (5 bases each). The CDR3 covers 13 residues. Germline V gene lookup returns CDR1 SQVTM and CDR2 ANQGSEA. Trimming stripped 7 bases from V and 0 bases from J, with 13 bases between. The CDR3 DNA is TGCAGCGCATGGGGGAGAAGCTCCTACGAGCAGTACTTC. Translated: CSAWGRSSYEQYF.

J is TRBJ2-1 and V is TRBV5-4; D call uncertain. V lost 0 bases and J lost 2, with 9 bases in between. CDR1 SGHNT and CDR2 YYREEE come from the germline V gene (reference sequence). CDR3 length: 15 amino acids. CDR3 residues: CASSLDWSTYNEQFF. The DNA of the CDR3 is TGTGCCAGCAGCTTGGATTGGTCCACCTACAATGAGCAGTTCTTC. The full variable domain, with the rest looked up from reference TRBV5-4 and TRBJ2-1, is ETGVTQSPTHLIKTRGQQVTLRCSSQSGHNTVSWYQQALGQGPQFIFQYYREEENGRGNFPPRFSGLQFPNYSSELNVNALELDDSALYLCASSLDWSTYNEQFFGPGTRLTVL.

The V call is TRBV9, the J call TRBJ2-5; D may be TRBD2 (5 bases). Germline V CDR1 and CDR2: SGDLS, YYNGEE. The CDR3 has 16 amino acids. The ends were cut back, 2 bases at V and 4 bases at J, with 18 bases in the middle. DNA of the CDR3: TGTGCCAGCAGCGTCGGGGTGAGCGTTGGATCAGAGACCCAGTACTTC. The encoded protein is CASSVGVSVGSETQYF.

J is TRBJ2-2 and V is TRBV20-1, with 9 bases matching TRBD1. CDR3 length: 15 residues. Trimming took 6 bases from V and 3 from J; bases not matched to a gene: 8. The V gene's germline CDR1 is DFQATT and CDR2 SNEGSKA (reference sequence). The DNA of the CDR3 is TGCAGTGCCCCCCCCGGGACAGGGCACACCGGGGAGCTGTTTTTT. It specifies CSAPPGTGHTGELFF.

The V gene is TRBV3-1, the J gene TRBJ2-1; 11 bases match TRBD2. This CDR3 is built from 18 residues. Trimming at V came to 0 bases and at J to 2 bases, leaving 6 bases not matched to a gene. Looked up from germline, CDR1 is LGHDT and CDR2 is YNNKEL (reference sequence). The CDR3 DNA sequence: TGTGCCAGCAGCCAAGACATAGCGGGAGGGCCTCCCTACAATGAGCAGTTCTTC. Translation: CASSQDIAGGPPYNEQFF.